This T cell receptor beta chain appears in the sequencing data of a study of blood T cell repertoires in COVID-19. CDR3 length equals 16 residues. The V gene's germline CDR1 is SGHRS and CDR2 YFSETQ. J was trimmed by 3 bases and V by 4 bases; bases with no gene match: 8. The data were produced by immunoSEQ multiplex PCR, yet TCRdb's version contains in-frame clones alone and is incomplete. The data show about 120,000 clones, about 81% seen once. V and J are TRBV5-1 and TRBJ1-3; 9 bases are shared with TRBD1. This receptor was taken from a man aged 25 to 40 with COVID-19, enrolled during active disease. Sequenced material: peripheral blood. CDR3 in amino acids: CASSHLQGASGNTIYF. CDR3 DNA: TGCGCCAGCAGCCATCTACAGGGGGCGAGTGGAAACACCATATATTTT.